One sample yielded the 20 T cell receptor beta chains listed below, sequenced in a study of T cell responses to AZD1222 COVID-19 vaccine. TCRdb keeps only in-frame clones here, not all; method: immunoSEQ multiplex PCR. This table holds some 100,000 clones, roughly 91% found once. The sample in question was peripheral blood, obtained on day 0 of AZD1222 vaccination. These receptor sequences come from an adult in good health.

V is TRBV19 and J is TRBJ2-1; 11 bases agree with TRBD2. With V trimmed by 4 bases and J by 6 bases, 5 bases remained unmatched. Germline V gene data show CDR1 as LNHDA and CDR2 as SQIVND (reference sequence). The length of the CDR3 is 15 residues. The CDR3 protein is CASSTVAGGSNEQFF. Here the CDR3 DNA reads TGTGCCAGTAGTACCGTAGCGGGGGGGAGCAATGAGCAGTTCTTC.

The chain is built from TRBV6-1 and TRBJ1-2, with 7 bases fitting TRBD1. V shed 3 bases, J shed 3 bases, and the junction held 1 base outside the gene matches. Germline lookup yields CDR1 MNHNS and CDR2 SASEGT. The CDR3 totals 13 residues. The CDR3 loop reads CASSDRGYYGYTF. The CDR3 region has the DNA TGTGCCAGCAGTGACAGGGGGTACTATGGCTACACCTTC.

The chain joins TRBV9 to TRBJ1-2; no firm D call. Trimming took 6 bases from V and 8 from J, leaving 11 bases between them. The CDR3 has 11 residues. Looked up from germline, CDR1 is SGDLS and CDR2 is YYNGEE. CDR3 coding DNA: TGTGCCAGCATGAGAGAGGGCGGCTACACCTTC. Translated, it gives CASMREGGYTF. Filled out from reference TRBV9 and TRBJ1-2, the complete variable domain reads DSGVTQTPKHLITATGQRVTLRCSPRSGDLSVYWYQQSLDQGLQFLIQYYNGEERAKGNILERFSAQQFPDLHSELNLSSLELGDSALYFCASMREGGYTFGSGTRLTVV.

The chain joins TRBV30 to TRBJ1-2, with D maybe TRBD1 (6 bases). The ends were cut back, 4 bases at V and 0 bases at J, with 15 bases in the middle. CDR1 is GTSNPN, CDR2 SVGIG, per germline (reference sequence). This CDR3 has 15 residues. The CDR3 region has the DNA TGTGCCTGGACCGGGGGGGCAGCCCCTAACTATGGCTACACCTTC. Residues: CAWTGGAAPNYGYTF.

The chain uses TRBV28 and TRBJ1-2; 8 bases map to TRBD1. This CDR3 spans 17 amino acids. The germline CDR1 and CDR2 sequences are MDHEN and SYDVKM. With V trimmed by 3 bases and J by 8 bases, 17 bases remained unmatched. Here the CDR3 reads CASSLTPRAGGARGYTF. The CDR3 DNA is TGTGCCAGCAGTTTGACCCCGAGGGCAGGGGGCGCGAGGGGCTACACCTTC.

This clone showed up just once. The genes are TRBV5-4 and TRBJ2-7; 7 bases match TRBD1. CDR3 length: 13 residues. Germline lookup yields CDR1 SGHNT and CDR2 YYREEE (reference sequence). Trimming took 4 bases from V and 3 from J; bases not matched to a gene: 4. The CDR3 spells CASSETGFYEQYF. Here the CDR3 DNA reads TGTGCCAGCAGCGAGACAGGGTTCTACGAGCAGTACTTC. Full variable domain (remainder filled in from reference TRBV5-4 and TRBJ2-7): ETGVTQSPTHLIKTRGQQVTLRCSSQSGHNTVSWYQQALGQGPQFIFQYYREEENGRGNFPPRFSGLQFPNYSSELNVNALELDDSALYLCASSETGFYEQYFGPGTRLTVT.

The chain is built from TRBV12-3 or TRBV12-4 and TRBJ2-1; TRBD1 agrees at 7 bases. There are 13 residues in the CDR3. The trim removed 7 bases at V and 6 bases at J, leaving 6 bases unmatched. Here the CDR3 reads CASTRDSSNEQFF. CDR3 nucleotides: TGTGCCAGCACCCGGGACAGTTCCAATGAGCAGTTCTTC.

CDR3 coding DNA: TGCAGCGTAGCCTCCGGACAGGGAAACTACGAGCAGTACTTC. It encodes CSVASGQGNYEQYF. This rearrangement joins TRBV29-1 to TRBJ2-7; 8 bases agree with TRBD1. CDR3 length: 14 amino acids. Per the germline V gene, CDR1 is SQVTM and CDR2 is ANQGSEA. The junction had 10 bases not matched to a gene; V was cut back by 6 bases and J by 3 bases.

The gene calls are TRBV5-1 and TRBJ2-5; TRBD1 agrees at 7 bases. Losses at the gene ends were 9 bases for V and 2 bases for J; bases not matched to a gene: 10. Germline CDR1 and CDR2: SGHRS and YFSETQ. The CDR3 covers 14 residues. CDR3 protein: CATSFGDSQETQYF. The CDR3 DNA reads as TGCGCCACCTCCTTCGGGGACAGTCAAGAGACCCAGTACTTC.

This chain joins TRBV7-3 and TRBJ2-2, with 10 bases lining up with TRBD1. After removal of 6 bases from V and 6 bases from J, the junction contained 10 bases not matched to a gene. Germline loops: CDR1 SGHTA, CDR2 FQGTGA. CDR3 length equals 16 residues. DNA for the CDR3: TGTGCCAGCAGAGCCCGGACAGGGGGGTTTTCCGGGGAGCTGTTTTTT. Translated: CASRARTGGFSGELFF.

The chain joins TRBV30 to TRBJ1-6; 7 nucleotides match TRBD1. Germline V CDR1 and CDR2: GTSNPN, SVGIG (reference sequence). This CDR3 is 14 amino acids long. With 0 bases clipped from V and 10 bases from J, the junction kept 6 bases outside the gene matches. The CDR3 nucleotides read TGTGCCTGGAGTGTGAGGGACAGTACCTCACCCCTCCACTTT. It encodes CAWSVRDSTSPLHF.

This chain joins TRBV18 and TRBJ1-1, with 7 bases matching TRBD1. CDR3 size: 12 residues. CDR1 is KGHSH and CDR2 is LQKENI in the germline V gene. V lost 3 bases and J lost 9; bases outside the gene matches: 4. The CDR3 DNA reads as TGTGCCAGCTCACCCATGGACAGGCAAGCTTTCTTT. This gives the protein CASSPMDRQAFF.

The CDR3 region has the DNA TGTGCCAGCTCGGAAACTAGCGGGGGGGCCTACGAGCAGTACTTC. Amino acid sequence: CASSETSGGAYEQYF. The V gene is TRBV18, the J gene TRBJ2-7, with 13 bases identical to TRBD2. In germline, CDR1 is KGHSH, CDR2 LQKENI. The CDR3 has 15 amino acids. The trim removed 6 bases at V and 2 bases at J, leaving 4 bases unmatched. The variable domain in full, completed from reference TRBV18 and TRBJ2-7, reads NAGVMQNPRHLVRRRGQEARLRCSPMKGHSHVYWYRQLPEEGLKFMVYLQKENIIDESGMPKERFSAEFPKEGPSILRIQQVVRGDSAAYFCASSETSGGAYEQYFGPGTRLTVT.

The chain links TRBV30 to TRBJ1-3; 9 nucleotides align to TRBD1. Germline CDR1 reads GTSNPN; CDR2 reads SVGIG (reference sequence). The trim removed 3 bases at V and 0 bases at J, leaving 12 bases unmatched. This CDR3 comprises 18 residues. CDR3 sequence: CAWSFFYGQGPSGNTIYF. CDR3 bases: TGTGCCTGGAGCTTTTTTTACGGACAGGGGCCCTCTGGAAACACCATATATTTT.

This clone was detected a few times. The rearrangement joins TRBV6-6 to TRBJ1-4, with D unresolved. The CDR3 has 14 amino acids. Looked up from germline, CDR1 is MNHNY and CDR2 is SVGAGI (reference sequence). Trimming pared 6 bases from V and 7 bases from J, leaving 15 bases between. The CDR3 sequence is CASSLRGLGEKLFF. CDR3 DNA: TGTGCCAGCAGCCTCCGAGGGTTGGGTGAAAAACTGTTTTTT.

This clone was seen a handful of times. This chain links TRBV11-3 with TRBJ1-5, with TRBD1 as a possible D gene (5 bases). The CDR3 loop spans 15 amino acids. Germline V gives CDR1 SGHNT, CDR2 YENEEA. Trimming removed 11 bases from V and 7 bases from J, with 24 bases in between. The CDR3 loop reads CAPNGPGRPRQPQHF. CDR3 in DNA: TGTGCCCCGAACGGGCCGGGGCGACCACGGCAGCCCCAGCATTTT.

The gene calls are TRBV5-4 and TRBJ2-3; 10 bases match TRBD2. Germline V CDR1 and CDR2: SGHNT, YYREEE (reference sequence). J lost 2 bases, V lost 1 base, and 4 bases had no gene match. The CDR3 covers 16 residues. CDR3 protein: CASSLLAGGTTDTQYF. The CDR3 region has the DNA TGTGCCAGCAGCTTGTTAGCGGGGGGTACCACAGATACGCAGTATTTT.

This chain joins TRBV9 and TRBJ2-7; D tentatively fits TRBD1 or TRBD2 (5 bases each). This CDR3 is 16 amino acids long. CDR1 SGDLS and CDR2 YYNGEE come from the germline V gene. Trimming pared 0 bases from V and 0 bases from J, leaving 13 bases between. The CDR3 loop reads CASSVAGTASSYEQYF. Written as DNA, the CDR3 is TGTGCCAGCAGCGTAGCCGGGACCGCTAGCTCCTACGAGCAGTACTTC.

The chain combines TRBV12-3 or TRBV12-4 with TRBJ2-2; tentative D call: TRBD1 (5 bases). The CDR3 runs to 13 residues. Trimming cost V 7 bases and J 7 bases, with 13 bases left between them. The CDR3 protein is CASIQGGGGELFF. CDR3 coding DNA: TGTGCCAGCATCCAGGGTGGTGGCGGGGAGCTGTTTTTT.

A few counts support this clone. The genes are TRBV7-6 and TRBJ2-7; 7 bases match TRBD1. Germline trimming cut 4 bases from V and 3 bases from J; bases unmatched to any gene: 15. The CDR3 length is 17 residues. The germline gives CDR1 SGHVS, CDR2 FNYEAQ. The CDR3 coding sequence is TGTGCCAGCAGCTCAACGCGACAGGGCGAGAAGATCTACGAGCAGTACTTC. Amino acid sequence: CASSSTRQGEKIYEQYF.